Each of the 16 T cell receptor beta chains below was sequenced from the same sample in a study of shared clonotypes between healthy human individuals. Profiled with immunoSEQ multiplex PCR; TCRdb holds only in-frame clones, not every one. The sample lists 2 million to 3 million clones, over 85% occurring once. Sequencing used naive CD4+ T cells sorted from blood. The sample's subset: CD45RA+ positively selected. Receptors originate from a man aged 18 to 30 in good health.

The chain combines TRBV7-9 with TRBJ2-3; tentatively, D is TRBD1 (5 bases). CDR1 and CDR2 from the germline V gene are SEHNR and FQNEAQ (reference sequence). The CDR3 is 15 residues long. V was clipped by 2 bases and J by 6 bases, with 15 bases between them. This chain's CDR3 is CASSLMEGAYDTQYF. The CDR3, as DNA: TGTGCCAGCAGCTTAATGGAAGGGGCTTACGATACGCAGTATTTT.

This chain uses TRBV27 with TRBJ1-3; a possible D gene is TRBD1 (6 bases). This CDR3 region has 15 residues. Trimming left V 4 bases short and J 5 bases short, with 15 bases between. Per the germline V gene, CDR1 is MNHEY and CDR2 is SMNVEV (reference sequence). For the CDR3, the DNA is TGTGCCAGCAGTTCATGGGGGGCTGGGCGAAACACCATATATTTT. Amino acids: CASSSWGAGRNTIYF.

The gene calls are TRBV10-2 and TRBJ1-1, with D maybe TRBD1 (5 bases). Looked up from germline, CDR1 is WSHSY and CDR2 is SAAADI. V lost 0 bases, J lost 1 base, and 18 bases lay in between. There are 18 residues in the CDR3. CDR3 in amino acids: CASSESSFLGRTNTEAFF. Written as DNA, the CDR3 is TGCGCCAGCAGTGAGTCGAGCTTTCTGGGACGGACGAACACTGAAGCTTTCTTT.

V gene TRBV7-2 combines with J gene TRBJ2-1; TRBD2 might be the D (5 bases). V was pared by 5 bases and J by 3 bases, with 14 bases between. The CDR3 covers 15 residues. Germline V gives CDR1 SGHTA, CDR2 FQGNSA. The CDR3 sequence: CASSPVEGIYNEQFF. In DNA, the CDR3 is TGTGCCAGCAGCCCGGTAGAGGGCATCTACAATGAGCAGTTCTTC.

This chain connects TRBV6-5 to TRBJ1-3; no firm D call. V was clipped by 5 bases and J by 5 bases, with 16 bases between them. Germline V CDR1 and CDR2: MNHEY, SVGAGI. The CDR3 sequence is 15 residues long. CDR3 sequence (DNA): TGTGCCAGCAGTCCTCTCACTGAAGGCAGAAACACCATATATTTT. Translation gives CASSPLTEGRNTIYF.

Comment on this clone: The sample carries other DNA sequences with the same CDR3. The chain recombines TRBV11-2 with TRBJ2-7, with D perhaps TRBD1 or TRBD2 (7 bases each). From germline, CDR1 is SGHAT and CDR2 FQNNGV. V gave up 5 bases and J gave up 4 bases, with 9 bases separating them. The length of the CDR3 is 12 residues. CDR3 residues: CASSQGGYEQYF. The CDR3 DNA reads TGTGCCAGCAGCCAGGGGGGGTACGAGCAGTACTTC.

This clone was seen only once. J is TRBJ1-2 and V is TRBV6-5; no firm D call. This CDR3 region has 15 residues. Trimming cost V 6 bases and J 3 bases, with 17 bases left between them. Germline CDR1 MNHEY, CDR2 SVGAGI. Here the CDR3 DNA reads TGTGCCAGCAGCTACCGGGTGCCCTCATACTATGGCTACACCTTC. Amino acids: CASSYRVPSYYGYTF.

The chain employs TRBV4-2 and TRBJ2-7; 8 bases are a match to TRBD1. Trimming took 1 base from V and 3 from J; bases not matched to a gene: 8. The germline V gene has CDR1 LGHNA and CDR2 YNFKEQ. CDR3 length: 16 residues. The CDR3: CASSQAKTGGYYEQYF. CDR3 coding DNA: TGTGCCAGCAGCCAAGCCAAAACAGGGGGGTACTACGAGCAGTACTTC.

In the case of this clone: Different DNA sequences within this sample yield the same CDR3. The chain recombines TRBV5-1 with TRBJ2-5; D gene uncertain. CDR1 is SGHRS, CDR2 YFSETQ, per germline. V was cut by 0 bases and J by 5 bases, with 8 bases left in between. This CDR3 contains 13 residues. CDR3 DNA sequence: TGCGCCAGCAGCTTGGCCGGTCTGGAGACCCAGTACTTC. This codes for CASSLAGLETQYF.

Points on this clone: Other nucleotide sequences in the sample specify the same CDR3. The CDR3 DNA follows: TGTGCCATCAGTGAGTCAGGTTATGGCTACACCTTC. The encoded protein is CAISESGYGYTF. The gene calls are TRBV10-3 and TRBJ1-2, with D uncertain. V lost 0 bases and J 5 bases, leaving 4 bases between the germline ends. The CDR3 is 12 amino acids. The V gene's germline CDR1 is ENHRY and CDR2 SYGVKD.

This clone was seen a few times. This sample also contains other DNA sequences that code for the same CDR3. The rearrangement links TRBV5-4 to TRBJ1-1; D is ambiguous. The CDR3 totals 13 residues. From germline, CDR1 is SGHNT and CDR2 YYREEE (reference sequence). V was pared by 4 bases and J by 1 base, with 8 bases between. The CDR3 DNA reads TGTGCCAGCAGCCGCGACCGGAACACTGAAGCTTTCTTT. It translates to CASSRDRNTEAFF.

The chain has TRBV10-1 and TRBJ2-7, with D tentatively TRBD2 (5 bases). CDR1 is WNHNN and CDR2 is SYGVQD in the germline V gene (reference sequence). The CDR3 length is 16 residues. Trimming took 2 bases from V and 5 from J, leaving 19 bases between them. DNA for the CDR3: TGCGCCAGCAGTGAGAGGTCGGGGATATCCCCCCACGAGCAGTACTTC. It is translated as CASSERSGISPHEQYF.

The rearrangement joins TRBV5-4 to TRBJ2-5; 7 nucleotides match TRBD1. V shed 0 bases and J 4 bases; nucleotides not matched to a gene: 3. The CDR3 extends over 14 amino acids. Germline V gene lookup returns CDR1 SGHNT and CDR2 YYREEE (reference sequence). This CDR3 is CASSLEGARETQYF. The CDR3 DNA reads as TGTGCCAGCAGCTTGGAGGGGGCTAGAGAGACCCAGTACTTC.

The rearrangement links TRBV4-3 to TRBJ2-7; 7 bases are a match to TRBD1. Germline V gene sequence: CDR1 LGHNA, CDR2 YSLEER. The length of the CDR3 is 15 residues. Trimming took 1 base from V and 4 from J; bases not matched to a gene: 7. The CDR3 protein is CASSQAGGLAYEQYF. Written as DNA, the CDR3 is TGCGCCAGCAGCCAAGCAGGGGGATTAGCGTACGAGCAGTACTTC.

The V call is TRBV10-3, the J call TRBJ2-5; 8 bases agree with TRBD2. Germline V lookup: CDR1 ENHRY, CDR2 SYGVKD. The CDR3 length is 14 residues. J gave up 10 bases and V 2 bases, and 9 bases lay outside the gene matches. The CDR3 here is CAISERAGESVQYF. The CDR3 region has the DNA TGTGCCATCAGTGAGAGAGCGGGAGAGAGTGTCCAGTACTTC.

V gene TRBV25-1 combines with J gene TRBJ2-1; a possible D gene is TRBD2 (5 bases). Germline V gene sequence: CDR1 MGHDK, CDR2 SYGVNS. V was cut by 1 base and J by 1 base, with 8 bases left in between. The CDR3 is 15 amino acids. CDR3 residues: CASSELRGSYNEQFF. The CDR3 DNA is TGTGCCAGCAGTGAATTACGAGGGTCCTACAATGAGCAGTTCTTC. The variable domain in full, with the rest retrieved from reference TRBV25-1 and TRBJ2-1, is EADIYQTPRYLVIGTGKKITLECSQTMGHDKMYWYQQDPGMELHLIHYSYGVNSTEKGDLSSESTVSRIRTEHFPLTLESARPSHTSQYLCASSELRGSYNEQFFGPGTRLTVL.